This T cell receptor (beta chain) was identified during a study of T cells after yellow fever vaccination. The TCR cDNA carried a universal primer site and UMIs from 5'RACE template switching. MiXCR, applied by TCRdb to the 5' RACE reads, yields one record per CDR3 protein. The sample has about 330,000 distinct CDR3 sequences; about 4% are singletons. CDR3 length equals 14 residues. Trimming removed 1 base at V and 6 bases at J, with 10 bases between. The germline V gene encodes CDR1 SGHTA and CDR2 FQGNSA. The chain recombines TRBV7-2 with TRBJ2-1; unclear D gene. The source of this sequence is a man younger than 35 who received the YFV17D yellow fever vaccine. The sequencing used PBMCs, collected 5 days after the yellow fever booster vaccination. The CDR3 here is CASSLVVFGNEQFF. DNA for the CDR3: TGTGCCAGCAGCTTAGTGGTCTTCGGCAATGAGCAGTTCTTC.